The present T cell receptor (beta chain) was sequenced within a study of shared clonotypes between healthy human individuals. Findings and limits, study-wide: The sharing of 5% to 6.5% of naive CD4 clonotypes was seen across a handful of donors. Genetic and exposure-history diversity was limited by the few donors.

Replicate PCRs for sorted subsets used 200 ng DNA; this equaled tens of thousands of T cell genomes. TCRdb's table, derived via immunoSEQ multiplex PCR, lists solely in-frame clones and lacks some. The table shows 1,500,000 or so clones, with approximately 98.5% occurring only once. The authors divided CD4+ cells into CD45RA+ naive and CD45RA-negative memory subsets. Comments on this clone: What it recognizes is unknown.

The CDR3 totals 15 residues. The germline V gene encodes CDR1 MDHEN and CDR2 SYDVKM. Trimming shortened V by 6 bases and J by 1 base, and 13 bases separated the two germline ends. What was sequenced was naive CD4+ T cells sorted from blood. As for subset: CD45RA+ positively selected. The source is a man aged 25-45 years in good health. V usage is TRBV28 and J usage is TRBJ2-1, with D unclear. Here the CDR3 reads CASRRLAESYNEQFF. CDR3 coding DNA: TGTGCCAGCAGGAGGTTAGCAGAGTCCTACAATGAGCAGTTCTTC.